This TCR beta chain was identified in a study of T-cell reconstitution after alpha-beta-depleted transplantation in children. Study-wide points: From newly produced T cells came most of the T-cell counts and diversity one year after transplant. After transplant, at about two months, alpha-beta T cells were reportedly derived from several hundred expanded graft clones.

TCRbeta library construction was performed incorporating unique molecular identifiers. TCRdb itself ran the PCR reads through MiXCR, one entry per CDR3 protein. The sample contains about 470,000 distinct CDR3 sequences, roughly two fifths of which appear only once. To note about this clonotype: Its target is not known.

The sequencing used PBMCs, collected before TCRalphabeta/CD19-depleted stem cell transplant. This TCR was sampled from a girl aged 2-15 years with aplastic anemia, due to receive a stem cell transplant.

CDR3 region: CASSLVRDGEQFF. In nucleotides, the CDR3 is TGCGCCAGCAGCTTGGTAAGGGACGGAGAGCAGTTCTTC. This chain links TRBV5-1 with TRBJ2-1; D possibly uses TRBD1 or TRBD2 (5 bases each). The CDR3 loop spans 13 amino acids. Germline CDR1 reads SGHRS; CDR2 reads YFSETQ. V was pared by 0 bases and J by 10 bases, with 11 bases between.